The present TCR beta chain was sequenced within a study of lymphopenia after photon versus proton radiotherapy. CDR1 is ENHRY and CDR2 is SYGVKD in the germline V gene. CDR3 length equals 15 residues. J was trimmed by 5 bases and V by 4 bases; bases with no gene match: 9. Study results and limitations: Proton therapy kept repertoires fairly stable, unlike photons, which gained effector/memory cells. Post-nadir diversity loss with photons came from oligoclonal expansion, particularly CD8+ Temra cells. Authors raise, but do not show, better survival with proton therapy.

To note about this clone: The antigen remains unidentified.

Sequencing was performed with immunoSEQ multiplex PCR; in TCRdb, only in-frame clones are kept and a portion is missing. The profile shows under 30,000 clones, around 84% of them singletons. The specimen comprised peripheral blood, sampled from a patient treated with photon-based radiotherapy. The sequence derives from a man between 40 and 49 years old with gastric cancer. The chain links TRBV10-3 to TRBJ1-2, with TRBD1 identical over 8 bases. The CDR3 sequence is CAISGAGTGLYGYTF. DNA of the CDR3: TGTGCCATCAGTGGGGCCGGGACAGGTCTTTATGGCTACACCTTC.